This T cell receptor beta chain is from a study of T cell responses to AZD1222 COVID-19 vaccine. Overall study findings and caveats: Sampling captured repertoires only after the peak T cell response. Spike as a whole was targeted by vaccine-associated CD4 TCRs, dominant at 160-218 and 743-854. There were mostly white British donors and more females than males, and clonal diversity was possibly underestimated.

For this clone: Its specificity is not known.

CDR3 length: 15 amino acids. The V segment lost 3 bases and the J segment 5 bases; nucleotides outside the gene matches: 6. In germline, CDR1 is SEHNR, CDR2 FQNEAQ (reference sequence). Produced via immunoSEQ multiplex PCR; TCRdb's table is partial and in-frame only. The sample records approximately 150,000 clones, around 89% being singletons. The sequence derives from an adult who received the MenACWY meningococcal vaccine as a control. This chain connects TRBV7-9 to TRBJ2-2, with TRBD1 matching over 7 bases. Specimen: peripheral blood, collected 28 days after the second dose of the MenACWY control vaccine. As DNA, the CDR3 is TGTGCCAGCAGCTTGGCAGGGGGTAGGACCGGGGAGCTGTTTTTT. The encoded protein is CASSLAGGRTGELFF.